Sequencing of this TCR beta chain was carried out in a study of PD-L1 blockade in urothelial cancer. About the study: At 3 weeks after treatment start (second dose) and again at 6 weeks, blood was analyzed. Study results and caveats: Prediction of better survival came from below-median pretreatment blood TCR clonality.

Trimming took off 6 bases at V and 1 base at J, with 10 bases between the two ends. The CDR3 spans 14 residues. Germline V CDR1 and CDR2: SGHRS, YFSETQ. The repertoire was sequenced with immunoSEQ multiplex PCR; TCRdb's copy has only in-frame clones and lacks some. The table shows 45,000 to 60,000 clones, with around four fifths occurring only once. Sample time point: pretreatment peripheral blood. Locally advanced or metastatic urothelial carcinoma was present in patients. Between 1 and 8 samples per patient were obtained, pretreatment and on-treatment. A word on this clone: What it binds is unknown.

The sequence was collected from a man aged 50 to 59 with urothelial cancer. The starting material was PBMCs, obtained around atezolizumab (anti-PD-L1) treatment. V and J are TRBV5-1 and TRBJ2-2, with D unclear. This CDR3 is CASTEVGNTGELFF. As DNA, the CDR3 is TGCGCCAGCACCGAGGTTGGGAACACCGGGGAGCTGTTTTTT.